Detailed here is one TCR beta chain. V lost 2 bases, J lost 8 bases, and 9 bases lay in between. CDR1 and CDR2 (germline): SEHNR, FQNEAQ (reference sequence). The CDR3 is made up of 12 amino acids. Patients in Seattle were enrolled during active infection, then followed longitudinally. The sample is drawn from a study of blood T cell repertoires in COVID-19. Overall study: Researchers got acute and convalescent COVID-19 samples from the United States, Italy and Spain. PBMCs, B-cell-depleted T cells, or T cells were the source of the cDNA or gDNA that made up the material.

As originally analysed: Cell counts per sample came from amplifying reference gene primers. This table comes from immunoSEQ multiplex PCR, and its TCRdb copy is limited to in-frame clones, with some not included. Clonal size and the V and J genes are those of that table, whereas D and trimming came from the DNA. The sample lists about 180,000 clones, roughly 80% occurring once. The rearrangement uses TRBV7-9 and TRBJ1-2; D call uncertain. Material for sequencing was peripheral blood. This receptor was obtained from a woman aged 70-85 years with COVID-19, enrolled during active disease. For the CDR3, the DNA is TGTGCCAGCAGCTTAACAGTGGGCGGCTACACCTTC. This codes for CASSLTVGGYTF.